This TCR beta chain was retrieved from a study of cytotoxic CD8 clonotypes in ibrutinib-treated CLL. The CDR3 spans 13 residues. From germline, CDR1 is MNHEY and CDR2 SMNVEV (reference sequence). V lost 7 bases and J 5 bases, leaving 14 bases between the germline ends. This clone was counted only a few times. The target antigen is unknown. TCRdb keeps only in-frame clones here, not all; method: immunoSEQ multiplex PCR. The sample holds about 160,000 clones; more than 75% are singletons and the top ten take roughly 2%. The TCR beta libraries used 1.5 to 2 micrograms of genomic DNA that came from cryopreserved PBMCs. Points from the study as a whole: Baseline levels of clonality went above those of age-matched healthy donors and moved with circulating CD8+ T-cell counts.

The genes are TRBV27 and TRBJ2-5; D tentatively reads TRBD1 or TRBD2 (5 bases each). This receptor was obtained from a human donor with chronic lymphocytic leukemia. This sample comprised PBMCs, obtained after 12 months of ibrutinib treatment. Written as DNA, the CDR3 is TGTGCCAGCACTCCCACGGGACGTGAGACCCAGTACTTC. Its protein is CASTPTGRETQYF.